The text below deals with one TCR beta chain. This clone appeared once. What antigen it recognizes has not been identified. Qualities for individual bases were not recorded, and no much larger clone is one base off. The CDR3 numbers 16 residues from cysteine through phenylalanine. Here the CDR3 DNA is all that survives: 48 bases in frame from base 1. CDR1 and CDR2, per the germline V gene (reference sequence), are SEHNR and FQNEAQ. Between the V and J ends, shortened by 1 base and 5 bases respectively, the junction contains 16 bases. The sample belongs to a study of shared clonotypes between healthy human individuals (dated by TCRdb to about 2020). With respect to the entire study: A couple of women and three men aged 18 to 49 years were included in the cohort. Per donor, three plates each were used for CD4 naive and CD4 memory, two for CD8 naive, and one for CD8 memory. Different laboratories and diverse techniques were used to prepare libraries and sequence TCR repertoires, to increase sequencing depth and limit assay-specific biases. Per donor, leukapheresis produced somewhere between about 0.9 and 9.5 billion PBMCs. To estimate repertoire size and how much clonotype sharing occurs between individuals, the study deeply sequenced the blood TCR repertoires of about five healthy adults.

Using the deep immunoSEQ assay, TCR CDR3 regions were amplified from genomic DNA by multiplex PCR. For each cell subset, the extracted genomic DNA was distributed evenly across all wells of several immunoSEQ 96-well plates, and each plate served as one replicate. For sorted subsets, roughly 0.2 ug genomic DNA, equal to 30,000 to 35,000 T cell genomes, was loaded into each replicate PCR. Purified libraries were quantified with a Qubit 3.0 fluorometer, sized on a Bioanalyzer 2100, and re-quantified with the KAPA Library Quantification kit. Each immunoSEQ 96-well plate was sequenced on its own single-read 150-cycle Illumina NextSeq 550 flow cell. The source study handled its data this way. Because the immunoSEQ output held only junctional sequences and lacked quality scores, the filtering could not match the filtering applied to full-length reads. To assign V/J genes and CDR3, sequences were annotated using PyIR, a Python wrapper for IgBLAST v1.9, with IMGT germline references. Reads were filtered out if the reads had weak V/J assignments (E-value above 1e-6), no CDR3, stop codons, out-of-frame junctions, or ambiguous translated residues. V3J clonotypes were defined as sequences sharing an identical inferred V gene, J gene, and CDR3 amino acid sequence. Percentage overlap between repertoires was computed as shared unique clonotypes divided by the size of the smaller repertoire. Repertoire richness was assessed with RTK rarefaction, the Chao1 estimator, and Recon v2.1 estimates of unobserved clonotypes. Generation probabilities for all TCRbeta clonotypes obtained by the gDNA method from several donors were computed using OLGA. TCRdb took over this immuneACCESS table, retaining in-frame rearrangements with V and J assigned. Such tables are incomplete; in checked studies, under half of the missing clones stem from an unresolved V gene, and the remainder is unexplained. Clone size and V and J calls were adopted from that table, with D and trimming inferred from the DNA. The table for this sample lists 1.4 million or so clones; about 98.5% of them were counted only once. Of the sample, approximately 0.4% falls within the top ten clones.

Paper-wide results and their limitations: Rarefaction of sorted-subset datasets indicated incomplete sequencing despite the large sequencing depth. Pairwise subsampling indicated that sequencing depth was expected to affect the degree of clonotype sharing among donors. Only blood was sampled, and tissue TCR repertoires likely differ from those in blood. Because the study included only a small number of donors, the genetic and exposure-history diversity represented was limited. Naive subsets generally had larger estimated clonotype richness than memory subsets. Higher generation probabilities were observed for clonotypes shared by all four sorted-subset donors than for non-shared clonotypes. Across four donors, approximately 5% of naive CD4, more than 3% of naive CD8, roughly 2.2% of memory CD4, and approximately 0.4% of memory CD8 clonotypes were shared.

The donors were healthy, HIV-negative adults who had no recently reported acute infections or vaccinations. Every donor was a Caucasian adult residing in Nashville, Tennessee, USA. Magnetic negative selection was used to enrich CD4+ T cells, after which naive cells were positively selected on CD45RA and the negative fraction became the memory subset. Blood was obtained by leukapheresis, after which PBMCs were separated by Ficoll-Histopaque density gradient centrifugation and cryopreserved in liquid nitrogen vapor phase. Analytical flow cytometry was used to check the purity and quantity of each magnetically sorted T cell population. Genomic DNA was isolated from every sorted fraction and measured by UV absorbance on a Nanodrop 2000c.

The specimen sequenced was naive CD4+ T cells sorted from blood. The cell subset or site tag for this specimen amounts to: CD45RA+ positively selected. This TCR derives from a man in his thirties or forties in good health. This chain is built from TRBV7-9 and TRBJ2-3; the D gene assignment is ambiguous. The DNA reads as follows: TGTGCCAGCAGCTTAGTGCAGAGCCCCTCTGGAGATACGCAGTATTTT. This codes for CASSLVQSPSGDTQYF.